This T cell receptor (beta chain) derives from a study of T cell clonotyping in hematopoietic cell transplantation. Overall study findings and caveats: Graft donor and pretransplant recipient Inverse Simpson Index values predicted broader posttransplant TCR diversity. Without cell sorting, CD4 versus CD8 contributions remain unresolved. After transplant, recipient diversity fell while pathologically expanded clonotypes grew through day 180. At the given depth, recipient repertoires were over 97% de novo clonotypes.

This clone occurred a few times. Its antigen remains unidentified. The table came from immunoSEQ multiplex PCR; TCRdb's copy has only in-frame clones and leaves some out. The top ten clones hold around 1.5% of a sample with fewer than 70,000 clones, approximately 94% of them seen once. The clonotype comes from a man aged 45 to 65 in good health. Some clones in this sample may be carry-over from other donors' samples. The sample consisted of peripheral blood mononuclear cells.

This CDR3 is CASSLDGNEHNEQFF. CDR3 nucleotide sequence: TGCGCCAGCAGCTTGGACGGGAACGAACACAATGAGCAGTTCTTC. V gene TRBV5-1 combines with J gene TRBJ2-1, with D possibly TRBD2 on 5 matching bases. Trimming removed 0 bases from V and 5 bases from J, with 12 bases in between. The CDR3 is 15 amino acids. Germline CDR1 is SGHRS and CDR2 is YFSETQ.